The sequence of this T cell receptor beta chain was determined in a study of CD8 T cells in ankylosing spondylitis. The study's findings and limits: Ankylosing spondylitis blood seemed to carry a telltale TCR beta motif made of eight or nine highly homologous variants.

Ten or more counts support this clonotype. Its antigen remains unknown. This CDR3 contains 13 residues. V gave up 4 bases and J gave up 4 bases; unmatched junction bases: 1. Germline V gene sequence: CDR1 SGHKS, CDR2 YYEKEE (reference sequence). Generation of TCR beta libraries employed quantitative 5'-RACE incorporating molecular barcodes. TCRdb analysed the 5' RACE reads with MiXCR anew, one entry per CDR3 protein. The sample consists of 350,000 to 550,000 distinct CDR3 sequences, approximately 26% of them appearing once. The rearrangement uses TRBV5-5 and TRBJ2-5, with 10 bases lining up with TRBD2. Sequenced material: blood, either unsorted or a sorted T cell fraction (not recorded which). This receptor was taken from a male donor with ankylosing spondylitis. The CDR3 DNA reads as TGTGCCAGCAGCACTAGCGGGATAGAGACCCAGTACTTC. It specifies CASSTSGIETQYF.